One sample yielded the 6 T cell receptor beta chains listed below, sequenced in a study of OX40 agonist ivuxolimab in advanced cancers. The library came from the immunoSEQ multiplex PCR assay. TCRdb re-hosts the immuneACCESS table, in-frame sequences only. Its copies lack some clones; in the studies checked, an unresolved V gene accounts for under half of them, and the cause for the rest is not known. In all, the sample holds 50,000 to 65,000 clones, and roughly 88% of those were seen once. The ten largest make up roughly an eighth of the sample. The specimen comprised CD4+ or CD8+ T cells sorted from blood, sampled in a trial of the OX40 agonist ivuxolimab. Receptors originate from an adult with an advanced solid tumor such as melanoma, head and neck, liver or kidney cancer.

The J gene is TRBJ2-3, the V gene TRBV30; no clear D gene. The CDR3 consists of 12 residues. V lost 0 bases and J lost 3, with 4 bases in between. CDR1 is GTSNPN and CDR2 is SVGIG in the germline V gene (reference sequence). The CDR3 sequence is CAWSVLTDTQYF. The CDR3 nucleotides read TGTGCCTGGAGTGTACTGACAGATACGCAGTATTTT.

This chain joins TRBV2 and TRBJ2-5; 9 nucleotides line up with TRBD1. Germline CDR1 reads SNHLY; CDR2 reads FYNNEI. The CDR3 consists of 15 residues. Trimming took 3 bases from V and 2 from J; bases not matched to a gene: 4. The CDR3 loop reads CASSDRGQGQETQYF. As DNA, the CDR3 is TGTGCCAGCAGTGATCGGGGACAGGGACAAGAGACCCAGTACTTC.

The chain recombines TRBV29-1 with TRBJ2-1; 9 bases line up with TRBD2. There are 15 residues in the CDR3. Germline CDR1 and CDR2: SQVTM and ANQGSEA. With 4 bases clipped from V and 6 bases from J, the junction kept 10 bases outside the gene matches. The CDR3 coding sequence is TGCAGCGTTGGTAACGGGGAGACTAGCGGCAATGAGCAGTTCTTC. Translating gives CSVGNGETSGNEQFF.

The rearrangement joins TRBV18 to TRBJ1-2; D not resolved. This CDR3 spans 16 amino acids. The V end lost 0 bases, the J end lost 4 bases, and 15 bases lay between the germline ends. Germline CDR1 is KGHSH and CDR2 is LQKENI. This CDR3 reads CASSPPSRGDTYGYTF. The CDR3 DNA sequence: TGTGCCAGCTCACCACCGTCTCGCGGGGATACCTATGGCTACACCTTC.

The chain employs TRBV5-8 and TRBJ2-7; tentatively, D is TRBD2 (6 bases). The germline V gene encodes CDR1 SGHTS and CDR2 YDEGEE. CDR3 length equals 13 residues. The V gene lost 1 base and the J gene lost 2 bases, with 7 bases spanning the gap. CDR3 nucleotides: TGTGCCAGCAGCTTGTGGGGGGCCTACGAGCAGTACTTC. Protein: CASSLWGAYEQYF.

V and J are TRBV21-1 and TRBJ2-7. TRBV21-1 represents a pseudogene. The CDR3 is 10 amino acids. CDR3 in DNA: TGTGCCAGCAGCAAATCAAAGCAGTACGTC. Its protein is CASSKSKQYV.